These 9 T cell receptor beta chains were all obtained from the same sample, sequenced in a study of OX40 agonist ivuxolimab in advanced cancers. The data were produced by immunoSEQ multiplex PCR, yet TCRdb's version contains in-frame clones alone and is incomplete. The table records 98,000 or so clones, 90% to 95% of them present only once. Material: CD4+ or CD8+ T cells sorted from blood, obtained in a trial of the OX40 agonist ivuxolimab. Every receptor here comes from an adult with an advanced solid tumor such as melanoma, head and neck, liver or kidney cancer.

The CDR3 DNA reads as TGTGCCAGCAGCTTAGCCTTAGGAGGAGAGACCCAGTACTTC. Translated: CASSLALGGETQYF. The chain has TRBV7-9 and TRBJ2-5; D is possibly TRBD2 (5 bases). CDR3 length equals 14 residues. The germline V gene encodes CDR1 SEHNR and CDR2 FQNEAQ (reference sequence). V dropped 0 bases and J dropped 4 bases, with 9 bases sitting between them.

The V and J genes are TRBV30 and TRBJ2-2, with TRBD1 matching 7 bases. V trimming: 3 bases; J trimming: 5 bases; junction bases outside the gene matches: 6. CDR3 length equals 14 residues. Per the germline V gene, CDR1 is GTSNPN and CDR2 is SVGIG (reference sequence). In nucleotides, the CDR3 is TGTGCCTGGAGCCGACAACAGGGGACCGGGGAGCTGTTTTTT. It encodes CAWSRQQGTGELFF.

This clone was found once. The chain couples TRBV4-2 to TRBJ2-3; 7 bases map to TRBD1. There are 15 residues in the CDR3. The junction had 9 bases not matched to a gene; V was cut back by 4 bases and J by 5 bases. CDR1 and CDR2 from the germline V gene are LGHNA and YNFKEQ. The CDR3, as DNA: TGTGCCAGCAGCCCAACTTCGACAGGGTTAGATACGCAGTATTTT. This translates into CASSPTSTGLDTQYF.

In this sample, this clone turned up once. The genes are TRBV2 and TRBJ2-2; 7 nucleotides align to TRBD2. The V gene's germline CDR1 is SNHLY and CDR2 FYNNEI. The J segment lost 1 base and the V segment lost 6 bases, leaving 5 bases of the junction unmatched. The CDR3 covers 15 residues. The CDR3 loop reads CASRMASGNTGELFF. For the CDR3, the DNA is TGTGCCAGCAGGATGGCTAGCGGGAACACCGGGGAGCTGTTTTTT.

The CDR3 nucleotides read TGTGCCAGCAGCTTATCAGACAGGGACTTCTCTGGCTACACCTTC. Protein: CASSLSDRDFSGYTF. The V and J genes are TRBV7-9 and TRBJ1-2; TRBD1 matches 7 bases. Per the germline V gene, CDR1 is SEHNR and CDR2 is FQNEAQ (reference sequence). This CDR3 is 15 amino acids long. The trim removed 2 bases at V and 7 bases at J, leaving 10 bases unmatched.

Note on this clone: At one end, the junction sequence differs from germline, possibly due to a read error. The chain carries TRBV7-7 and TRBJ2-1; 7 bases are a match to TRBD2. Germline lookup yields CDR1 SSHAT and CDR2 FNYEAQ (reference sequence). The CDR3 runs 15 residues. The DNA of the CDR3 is TGTGCTAGCAGCTTAGGGGAGGGCTCCTACAATGAGCAGTTCTTC. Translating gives CASSLGEGSYNEQFF.

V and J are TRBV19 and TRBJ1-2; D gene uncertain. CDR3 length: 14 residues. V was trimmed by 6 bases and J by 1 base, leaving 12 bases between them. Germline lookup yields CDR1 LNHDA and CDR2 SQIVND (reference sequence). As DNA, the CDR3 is TGTGCCAGTAGGATCCGTCCGGGTAACTATGGCTACACCTTC. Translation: CASRIRPGNYGYTF.

The CDR3: CASRRDRNYGYTF. The CDR3 DNA sequence: TGTGCCAGCAGGAGGGACAGGAACTATGGCTACACCTTC. The V call is TRBV6-6, the J call TRBJ1-2; 8 nucleotides agree with TRBD1. The germline CDR1 and CDR2 sequences are MNHNY and SVGAGI (reference sequence). V gave up 6 bases and J gave up 2 bases; unmatched junction bases: 2. The CDR3 sequence is 13 residues long.

The CDR3 loop reads CASSPGQPNTGELFF. DNA for the CDR3: TGTGCCAGCTCACCGGGACAGCCGAACACCGGGGAGCTGTTTTTT. J is TRBJ2-2 and V is TRBV18; 7 bases match TRBD1. J was trimmed by 0 bases and V by 3 bases; bases with no gene match: 1. This CDR3 contains 15 residues. Per the germline V gene, CDR1 is KGHSH and CDR2 is LQKENI.